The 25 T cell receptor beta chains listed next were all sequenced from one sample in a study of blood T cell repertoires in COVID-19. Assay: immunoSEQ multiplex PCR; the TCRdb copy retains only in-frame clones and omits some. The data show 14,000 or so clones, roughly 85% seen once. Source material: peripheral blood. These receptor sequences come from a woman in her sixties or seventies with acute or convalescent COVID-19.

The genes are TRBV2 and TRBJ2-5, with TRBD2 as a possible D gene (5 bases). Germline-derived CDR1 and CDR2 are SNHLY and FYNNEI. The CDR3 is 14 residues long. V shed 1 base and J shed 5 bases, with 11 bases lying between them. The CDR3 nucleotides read TGTGCCAGCAGTGAAGGGAGGCAGCGGGAGACCCAGTACTTC. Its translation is CASSEGRQRETQYF.

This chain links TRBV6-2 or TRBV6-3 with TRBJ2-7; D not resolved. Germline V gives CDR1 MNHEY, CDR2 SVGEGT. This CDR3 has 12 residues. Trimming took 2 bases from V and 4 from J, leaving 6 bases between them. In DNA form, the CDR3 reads TGTGCCAGCAGTTACGGGCGTTACGAGCAGTACTTC. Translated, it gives CASSYGRYEQYF.

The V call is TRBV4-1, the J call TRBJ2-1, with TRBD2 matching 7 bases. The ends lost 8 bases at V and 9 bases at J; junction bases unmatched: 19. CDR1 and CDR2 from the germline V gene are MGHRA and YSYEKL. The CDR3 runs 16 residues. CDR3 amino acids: CASSRLGLVLSGEQFF. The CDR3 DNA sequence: TGCGCCAGCTCAAGGCTAGGACTAGTTTTGAGTGGTGAGCAGTTCTTC.

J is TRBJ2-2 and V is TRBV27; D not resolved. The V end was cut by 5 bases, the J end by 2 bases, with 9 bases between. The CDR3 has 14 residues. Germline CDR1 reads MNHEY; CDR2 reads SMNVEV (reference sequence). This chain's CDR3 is CASSLGTNTGELFF. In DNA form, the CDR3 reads TGTGCCAGCAGTCTAGGAACCAACACCGGGGAGCTGTTTTTT.

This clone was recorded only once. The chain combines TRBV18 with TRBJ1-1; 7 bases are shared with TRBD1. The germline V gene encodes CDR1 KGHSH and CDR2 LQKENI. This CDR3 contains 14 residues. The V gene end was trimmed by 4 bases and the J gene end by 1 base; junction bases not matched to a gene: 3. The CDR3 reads CASSRDRANTEAFF. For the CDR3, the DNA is TGTGCCAGCTCACGCGACAGGGCGAACACTGAAGCTTTCTTT.

The CDR3 DNA sequence: TGTGCCAGCAGCTACCGGGACAGAGGTTTCGAAGCTTTCTTT. It yields the protein CASSYRDRGFEAFF. The rearrangement joins TRBV6-6 to TRBJ1-1; 7 positions match TRBD1. Per the germline V gene, CDR1 is MNHNY and CDR2 is SVGAGI (reference sequence). The CDR3 loop spans 14 amino acids. After removal of 6 bases from V and 8 bases from J, the junction contained 12 bases not matched to a gene.

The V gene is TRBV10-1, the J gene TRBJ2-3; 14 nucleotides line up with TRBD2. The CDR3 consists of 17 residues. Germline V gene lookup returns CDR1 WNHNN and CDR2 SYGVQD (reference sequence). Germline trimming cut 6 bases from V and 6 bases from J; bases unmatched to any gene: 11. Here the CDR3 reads CASSYGTSGGALDTQYF. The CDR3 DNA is TGCGCCAGCAGCTACGGGACTAGCGGGGGCGCGTTGGATACGCAGTATTTT.

The CDR3 region has the DNA TGTGCCAGCAGCCCCCTCGGGGAGGGGAGGCCAACTAATGAAAAACTGTTTTTT. Protein: CASSPLGEGRPTNEKLFF. This chain links TRBV3-1 (or the pseudogene TRBV3-2) with TRBJ1-4; TRBD1 is a possible D gene (5 bases). V lost 4 bases, J lost 0 bases, and 18 bases lay in between. Germline CDR1 reads LGHDT; CDR2 reads YNNKEL (reference sequence). This CDR3 region has 18 residues.

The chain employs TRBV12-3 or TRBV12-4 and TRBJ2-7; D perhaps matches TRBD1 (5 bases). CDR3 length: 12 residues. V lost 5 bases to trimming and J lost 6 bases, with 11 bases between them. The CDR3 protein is CASSRQFLEQYF. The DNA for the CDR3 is TGTGCCAGCAGTCGACAGTTCCTCGAGCAGTACTTC.

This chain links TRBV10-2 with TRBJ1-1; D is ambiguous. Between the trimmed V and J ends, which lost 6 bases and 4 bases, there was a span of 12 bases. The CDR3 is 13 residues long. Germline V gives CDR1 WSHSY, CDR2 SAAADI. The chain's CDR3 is CASRRGFGTEAFF. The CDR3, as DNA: TGCGCCAGCAGGCGGGGTTTCGGCACTGAAGCTTTCTTT.

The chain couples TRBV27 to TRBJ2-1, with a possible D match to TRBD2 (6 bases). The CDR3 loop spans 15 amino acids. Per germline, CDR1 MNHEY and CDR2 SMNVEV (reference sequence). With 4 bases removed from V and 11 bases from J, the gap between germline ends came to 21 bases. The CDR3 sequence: CASSSGAGGVSQQFF. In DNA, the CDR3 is TGTGCCAGCAGTTCCGGGGCCGGGGGAGTTAGTCAGCAGTTCTTC.

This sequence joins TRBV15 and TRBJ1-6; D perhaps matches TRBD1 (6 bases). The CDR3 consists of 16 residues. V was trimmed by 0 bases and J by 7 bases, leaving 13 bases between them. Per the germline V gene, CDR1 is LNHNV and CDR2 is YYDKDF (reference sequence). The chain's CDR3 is CATSRDTQGRNSPLHF. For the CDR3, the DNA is TGTGCCACCAGCAGAGATACACAGGGAAGGAATTCACCCCTCCACTTT.

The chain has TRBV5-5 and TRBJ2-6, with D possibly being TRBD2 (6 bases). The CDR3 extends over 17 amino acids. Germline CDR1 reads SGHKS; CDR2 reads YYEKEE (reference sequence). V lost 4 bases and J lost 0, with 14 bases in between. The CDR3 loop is CASSAMGLRSGANVLTF. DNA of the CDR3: TGTGCCAGCAGCGCCATGGGACTGCGCTCTGGGGCCAACGTCCTGACTTTC.

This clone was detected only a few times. The CDR3 spells CASSPFPRGDHQPQHF. The CDR3 region has the DNA TGTGCCAGCAGCCCGTTCCCACGGGGGGACCATCAGCCCCAGCATTTT. V is TRBV7-2 and J is TRBJ1-5, with D perhaps matching TRBD1 (5 bases). The germline V and J ends were trimmed by 5 bases and 5 bases, with 19 bases remaining between them. The CDR3 runs to 16 residues. Germline CDR1 is SGHTA and CDR2 is FQGNSA. Combining the CDR3 with reference TRBV7-2 and TRBJ1-5 gives the whole variable domain GAGVSQSPSNKVTEKGKDVELRCDPISGHTALYWYRQSLGQGLEFLIYFQGNSAPDKSGLPSDRFSAERTGGSVSTLTIQRTQQEDSAVYLCASSPFPRGDHQPQHFGDGTRLSIL.

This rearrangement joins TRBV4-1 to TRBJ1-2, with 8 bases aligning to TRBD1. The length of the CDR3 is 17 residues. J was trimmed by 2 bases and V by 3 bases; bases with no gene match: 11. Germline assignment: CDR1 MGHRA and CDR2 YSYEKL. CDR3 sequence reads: CASSQGFQGARNYGYTF. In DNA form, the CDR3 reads TGCGCCAGCAGCCAGGGCTTCCAGGGGGCGAGGAACTATGGCTACACCTTC.

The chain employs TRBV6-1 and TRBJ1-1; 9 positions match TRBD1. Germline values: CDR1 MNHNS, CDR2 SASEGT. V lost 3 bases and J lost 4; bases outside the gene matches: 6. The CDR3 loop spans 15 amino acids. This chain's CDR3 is CASSEFRTGVTEAFF. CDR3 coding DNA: TGTGCCAGCAGTGAGTTCCGGACAGGGGTCACTGAAGCTTTCTTT.

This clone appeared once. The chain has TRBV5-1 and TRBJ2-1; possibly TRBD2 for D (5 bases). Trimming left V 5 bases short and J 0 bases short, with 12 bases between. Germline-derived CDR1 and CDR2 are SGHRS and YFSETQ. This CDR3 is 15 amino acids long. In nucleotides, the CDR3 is TGCGCCAGCAGACTTAGCGTTAGCTCCTACAATGAGCAGTTCTTC. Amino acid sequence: CASRLSVSSYNEQFF.

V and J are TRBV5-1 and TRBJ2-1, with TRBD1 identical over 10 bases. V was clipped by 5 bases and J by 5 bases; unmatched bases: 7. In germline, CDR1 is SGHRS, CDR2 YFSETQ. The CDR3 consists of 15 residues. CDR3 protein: CASRPGQGQNNEQFF. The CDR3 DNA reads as TGCGCCAGCAGACCGGGACAGGGGCAGAACAATGAGCAGTTCTTC.

The CDR3 sequence: CASSPLPGQDNSPLHF. Here the CDR3 DNA reads TGTGCCAGCTCACCTCTTCCGGGACAGGATAATTCACCCCTCCACTTT. J is TRBJ1-6 and V is TRBV18; TRBD1 aligns across 8 bases. This CDR3 is 16 amino acids long. Germline CDR1 is KGHSH and CDR2 is LQKENI. V lost 3 bases, J lost 5 bases, and 6 bases stayed unmatched.

The CDR3: CASSQWGQDKNIQYF. Written as DNA, the CDR3 is TGCGCCAGCAGCCAATGGGGACAGGACAAAAACATTCAGTACTTC. V is TRBV5-1 and J is TRBJ2-4; 8 bases match TRBD1. The V and J ends lost 4 bases and 3 bases, in that order; junction bases with no gene match: 6. The CDR3 totals 15 residues. Germline V CDR1 and CDR2: SGHRS, YFSETQ. Filled out from reference TRBV5-1 and TRBJ2-4, the complete variable domain reads KAGVTQTPRYLIKTRGQQVTLSCSPISGHRSVSWYQQTPGQGLQFLFEYFSETQRNKGNFPGRFSGRQFSNSRSEMNVSTLELGDSALYLCASSQWGQDKNIQYFGAGTRLSVL.

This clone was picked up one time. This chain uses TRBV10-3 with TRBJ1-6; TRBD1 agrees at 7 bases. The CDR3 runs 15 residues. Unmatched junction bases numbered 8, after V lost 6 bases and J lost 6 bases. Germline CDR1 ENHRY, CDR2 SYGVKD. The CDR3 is CAIRGRDSSNSPLHF. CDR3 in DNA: TGTGCCATCAGGGGACGGGACAGCTCTAATTCACCCCTCCACTTT.

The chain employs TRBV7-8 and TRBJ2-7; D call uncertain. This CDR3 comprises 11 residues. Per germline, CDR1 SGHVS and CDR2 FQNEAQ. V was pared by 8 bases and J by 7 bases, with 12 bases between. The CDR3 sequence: CASSNLVEQYF. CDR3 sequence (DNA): TGTGCCAGCTCCAACTTGGTGGAGCAGTACTTC.

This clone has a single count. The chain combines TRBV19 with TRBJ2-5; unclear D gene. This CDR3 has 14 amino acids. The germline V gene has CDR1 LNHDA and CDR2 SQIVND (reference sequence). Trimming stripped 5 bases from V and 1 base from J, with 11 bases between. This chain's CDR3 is CASSAPFLQETQYF. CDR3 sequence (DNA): TGTGCCAGTAGTGCGCCCTTCCTCCAAGAGACCCAGTACTTC.

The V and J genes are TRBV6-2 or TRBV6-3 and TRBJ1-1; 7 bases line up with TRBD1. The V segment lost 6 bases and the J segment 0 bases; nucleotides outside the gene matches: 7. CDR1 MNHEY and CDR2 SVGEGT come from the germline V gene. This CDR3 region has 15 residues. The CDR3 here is CASSLRTGVNTEAFF. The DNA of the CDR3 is TGTGCCAGCAGCCTCCGGACAGGAGTGAACACTGAAGCTTTCTTT.

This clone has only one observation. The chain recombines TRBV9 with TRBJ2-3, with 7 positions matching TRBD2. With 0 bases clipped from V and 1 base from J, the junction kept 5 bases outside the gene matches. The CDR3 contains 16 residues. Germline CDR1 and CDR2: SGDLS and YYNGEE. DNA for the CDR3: TGTGCCAGCAGCGTAGTAGACAGCGGGGGCACAGATACGCAGTATTTT. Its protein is CASSVVDSGGTDTQYF.